The clone carrying this T cell receptor (beta chain) was counted only a few times. Measured with immunoSEQ multiplex PCR; TCRdb has only the in-frame clones, and not every one. Among some 73,000 clones listed, approximately 73% were seen once. The data were obtained in a study of radiotherapy plus CTLA-4 blockade in lung cancer. The CDR3 sequence is 16 residues long. CDR1 is LGHNA and CDR2 is YNFKEQ in the germline V gene. The V gene end was trimmed by 2 bases and the J gene end by 3 bases; junction bases not matched to a gene: 7. The chain is built from TRBV4-2 and TRBJ2-5, with TRBD2 identical over 9 bases. The clonotype comes from a human donor with non-small cell lung cancer whose response to radiotherapy plus ipilimumab could not be evaluated. The sequences come from peripheral blood, collected from a patient treated with radiotherapy plus ipilimumab. CDR3 protein: CASSQRRGGGEETQYF. DNA for the CDR3: TGTGCCAGCAGCCAACGACGTGGCGGGGGGGAAGAGACCCAGTACTTC.